These T cell receptor delta chains were read from a single sample in a study of gamma-delta T cells after stem cell transplantation. TCRdb redid clone calling on the RT-PCR reads using CATT. The sample shows about 11,000 delta-chain clones, 38% of them seen only once. Sample: gamma-delta T cells. All receptors come from a human donor. It is not recorded whose cells these are; they may come from a transplant donor. CDR3s include the opening cysteine and the closing phenylalanine or tryptophan. Each record gives: D gene, J gene, V gene, clone size, CDR3 protein, CDR3 DNA. The D gene is left open where the match is weak. A clone size is listed for some rows: how often the clone was seen (once, few, many), or a class if it is expanded.

TRDD3 | TRDJ1 | TRDV3 | once | CASAGIRGVTDKLIF | TGTGCCTCAGCGGGGATACGCGGGGTTACCGACAAGCTCATCTTT
NA | TRDJ1 | TRDV1 | few | CALGDPTRMGGRTVYIDKLIF | TGTGCTCTTGGGGATCCTACGAGAATGGGGGGACGAACCGTGTACATCGATAAACTCATCTTT
TRDD2 | TRDJ1 | TRDV1 | NA | CALGELISYGRSDKLIF | TGTGCTCTTGGGGAACTTATTTCCTACGGGCGCAGCGATAAACTCATCTTT
NA | TRDJ1 | TRDV1 | few | CALGGPGGGGKTDKLIF | TGTGCTCTTGGGGGGCCTGGAGGGGGTGGGAAAACCGATAAACTCATCTTT
TRDD3 | TRDJ3 | TRDV2 | NA | CACDTGYWGILSWDTRQMFF | TGTGCCTGTGACACCGGGTACTGGGGGATCCTATCCTGGGACACCCGACAGATGTTTTTC
TRDD3 | TRDJ1 | TRDV1 | NA | CALGVSVGGISDKLIF | TGTGCTCTTGGGGTTTCGGTCGGGGGGATATCGGATAAACTCATCTTT
TRDD3 | TRDJ1 | TRDV1 | NA | CALGEPLRGVLGILRGGTDKLIF | TGTGCTCTTGGGGAACCCCTACGGGGGGTACTAGGGATACTCCGTGGAGGCACCGATAAACTCATCTTT
TRDD3 | TRDJ2 | TRDV2 | few | CACDTVGIQREAWEAQLFF | TGTGCCTGTGACACGGTGGGGATACAGAGAGAAGCTTGGGAAGCACAACTCTTCTTT
NA | TRDJ1 | TRDV1 | few | CALGGTGTGDKLIF | TGTGCTCTTGGGGGCACCGGCACGGGCGATAAACTCATCTTT
NA | TRDJ2 | TRDV2 | NA | CACVTDQCWVYPLTEHLFF | TGTGCCTGTGTCACGGACCAATGCTGGGTGTACCCCCTTACAGAACACCTCTTCTTT
TRDD3 | TRDJ1 | TRDV3 | NA | CASGTSESGGSMDTDKLIF | TGTGCCTCCGGGACTTCCGAATCTGGGGGATCCATGGACACCGATAAACTCATCTTT
NA | TRDJ2 | TRDV1 | few | CALETSQGGLLILTAQLFF | TGTGCTCTTGAGACCTCGCAGGGGGGGTTACTGATCTTGACAGCACAACTCTTCTTT
TRDD3 | TRDJ1 | TRDV1 | few | CALGVGRWGIRPYTDKLIF | TGTGCTCTTGGGGTAGGCCGTTGGGGGATACGCCCTTACACCGATAAACTCATCTTT
TRDD3 | TRDJ2 | TRDV1 | NA | CALGELWSSGSTKLGDTREALTAQLFF | TGTGCTCTTGGGGAACTTTGGTCCTCTGGTTCCACCAAACTGGGGGATACGAGGGAAGCTTTGACAGCACAACTCTTCTTT
NA | TRDJ1 | TRDV3 | few | CAFSILEDRMYTDKLIF | TGTGCCTTTAGTATCCTGGAGGACCGGATGTACACCGATAAACTCATCTTT
TRDD3 | TRDJ1 | TRDV3 | few | CAFVSLEGPLIPTWGIQGYTDKLIF | TGTGCCTTTGTTTCGCTAGAGGGGCCCCTTATTCCCACCTGGGGGATACAGGGGTACACCGATAAACTCATCTTT
TRDD3 | TRDJ1 | TRDV1 | few | CALGGNLPPRGVLGDKATDKLIF | TGTGCTCTTGGGGGTAACCTCCCACCCCGTGGTGTACTGGGGGATAAAGCAACCGATAAACTCATCTTT
TRDD3 | TRDJ1 | TRDV1 | NA | CALGEVATPTLNVLGDTPRGTDKLIF | TGTGCTCTTGGGGAAGTTGCTACTCCTACCCTCAACGTACTGGGGGATACGCCCCGCGGGACCGATAAACTCATCTTT
TRDD3 | TRDJ1 | TRDV2 | medium-sized | CACDAGIRTLDTDKLIF | TGTGCCTGTGACGCGGGGATACGAACGCTGGACACCGATAAACTCATCTTT
NA | TRDJ3 | TRDV2 | few | CACDTGGGQMFF | TGTGCCTGTGACACCGGCGGGGGACAGATGTTTTTC
NA | TRDJ1 | TRDV1 | few | CALGERYPSYRPHTDKLIF | TGTGCTCTTGGGGAACGGTACCCCTCTTACCGACCTCACACCGATAAACTCATCTTT
NA | TRDJ1 | TRDV1 | NA | CALRVFYWTDSFLYTDKLIF | TGTGCTCTTCGCGTCTTTTACTGGACTGACTCATTCTTGTACACCGATAAACTCATCTTT
TRDD3 | TRDJ1 | TRDV1 | NA | CAIGEVHATGGYYTDKLIF | TGTGCTATTGGGGAAGTTCACGCTACTGGGGGCTATTACACCGATAAACTCATCTTT
TRDD3 | TRDJ1 | TRDV1 | few | CALRPSRLGDGALYTDKLIF | TGTGCTCTTCGGCCCTCTCGACTGGGGGATGGGGCATTGTACACCGATAAACTCATCTTT
TRDD3 | TRDJ1 | TRDV1 | NA | CALGELILQPDWGRAFYTDKLIF | TGTGCTCTTGGGGAACTAATCCTACAGCCCGACTGGGGGAGAGCCTTTTACACCGATAAACTCATCTTT
NA | TRDJ1 | TRDV2 | NA | CACDKRWRSVEMYTYNLIF | TGTGCCTGTGACAAGCGGTGGAGGTCGGTGGAGATGTACACCTATAACCTCATCTTT
TRDD3 | TRDJ3 | TRDV2 | medium-sized | CACDTVLGDSSWDTRQMFF | TGTGCCTGTGACACCGTACTGGGGGATAGCTCCTGGGACACCCGACAGATGTTTTTC
TRDD3 | TRDJ3 | TRDV2 | NA | CACDSRSTTGGFSSWDTRQMFF | TGTGCCTGTGACTCACGTTCTACCACTGGGGGGTTCAGCTCCTGGGACACCCGACAGATGTTTTTC
NA | TRDJ3 | TRDV2 | once | CACDTDGSPVVYTFDTRQMFF | TGTGCCTGTGACACCGACGGGAGTCCTGTGGTATACACCTTTGACACCCGACAGATGTTTTTC
TRDD3 | TRDJ1 | TRDV1 | NA | CALGETPSLLGDNDYKLIF | TGTGCTCTTGGGGAAACCCCTTCCCTCCTGGGGGATAATGACTATAAACTCATCTTT
TRDD3 | TRDJ2 | TRDV1 | NA | CAFGTNWGIRPYAAQLFF | TGTGCTTTTGGTACAAACTGGGGGATACGGCCCTACGCAGCACAACTCTTCTTT
NA | TRDJ1 | TRDV1 | NA | CALGGFHHRTDKLIF | TGTGCTCTTGGGGGTTTCCACCACCGCACCGATAAACTCATCTTT
NA | TRDJ3 | TRDV1 | NA | CAVGPLSWDTRQMFF | TGTGCTGTTGGTCCCTTATCCTGGGACACCCGACAGATGTTTTTC
TRDD3 | TRDJ1 | TRDV2 | NA | CALTPGRGDMWGLYTDKLIF | TGTGCCTTGACTCCGGGAAGGGGGGATATGTGGGGCCTCTACACCGATAAACTCATCTTT
NA | TRDJ1 | TRDV1 | NA | CAIGDAFLRGYAILGWTDKLIF | TGTGCTATTGGGGACGCCTTCCTACGGGGATACGCCATATTAGGGTGGACCGATAAACTCATCTTT
TRDD3 | TRDJ1 | TRDV1 | NA | CALGEPSNSITGDMGYDKLIF | TGTGCTCTTGGGGAGCCATCAAATTCTATTACTGGGGATATGGGGTACGATAAACTCATCTTT